One sample yielded the 10 T cell receptor beta chains listed below, sequenced in a study of cytomegalovirus exposure and HLA in healthy donors. A multiplex PCR was run with 60 Vbeta primers and 13 Jbeta primers. Using immunoSEQ multiplex PCR, the repertoire was profiled, and TCRdb retains in-frame clones only, with some absent. Across about 72,000 clones, the top ten clones capture approximately 2.9% of the sample. Sequencing used PBMCs. The receptors here all came from a man aged 35 to 55 in good health and CMV-seronegative.

This chain connects TRBV30 to TRBJ2-1, with 9 bases aligning to TRBD1. Germline V gives CDR1 GTSNPN, CDR2 SVGIG (reference sequence). V was clipped by 3 bases and J by 5 bases; unmatched bases: 14. The CDR3 is 17 amino acids. The DNA for the CDR3 is TGTGCCTGGAGAAGTCTATTACAGGGACAGGGCCACAATGAGCAGTTCTTC. This codes for CAWRSLLQGQGHNEQFF.

The V and J genes are TRBV5-1 and TRBJ1-6; possible D gene TRBD1, 5 bases. Germline CDR1 and CDR2: SGHRS and YFSETQ. V shed 0 bases and J shed 7 bases, with 11 bases lying between them. CDR3 length: 15 amino acids. CDR3 nucleotides: TGCGCCAGCAGCTTGGGACGGGGGAACAATTCACCCCTCCACTTT. Its translation: CASSLGRGNNSPLHF.

The CDR3 reads CASSLARTNYGYTF. Written as DNA, the CDR3 is TGTGCCAGCAGTTTGGCCAGAACTAACTATGGCTACACCTTC. The V gene is TRBV28, the J gene TRBJ1-2; D ambiguous. Germline V lookup: CDR1 MDHEN, CDR2 SYDVKM. Trimming removed 3 bases from V and 0 bases from J, with 8 bases in between. The CDR3 contains 14 residues.

The chain recombines TRBV27 with TRBJ2-5, with D unresolved. V dropped 8 bases and J dropped 2 bases, with 3 bases sitting between them. This CDR3 spans 10 amino acids. Per germline, CDR1 MNHEY and CDR2 SMNVEV (reference sequence). The CDR3 nucleotides read TGTGCCAGCTATCAAGAGACCCAGTACTTC. This sequence encodes CASYQETQYF.

The chain joins TRBV5-1 to TRBJ1-6; TRBD1 matches at 7 bases. The CDR3 extends over 15 amino acids. CDR1 and CDR2 from the germline V gene are SGHRS and YFSETQ. V lost 4 bases to trimming and J lost 5 bases; unmatched junction nucleotides: 6. The CDR3 DNA reads as TGCGCCAGCAGCGGGGGACAGCCGCATAATTCACCCCTCCACTTT. It is translated as CASSGGQPHNSPLHF.

V and J are TRBV5-1 and TRBJ2-7; 8 bases line up with TRBD1. The CDR3 sequence is 13 residues long. V trimming: 2 bases; J trimming: 6 bases; junction bases outside the gene matches: 4. Germline V gene lookup returns CDR1 SGHRS and CDR2 YFSETQ. DNA for the CDR3: TGCGCCAGCAGCTTCGGACAGGGCTCCGAGCAGTACTTC. The encoded protein is CASSFGQGSEQYF.

V and J are TRBV7-3 and TRBJ1-3; D uncertain. CDR3 length: 15 residues. Germline CDR1 SGHTA, CDR2 FQGTGA. With 5 bases removed from V and 4 bases from J, the gap between germline ends came to 15 bases. CDR3 nucleotide sequence: TGTGCCAGCAGCGCCGACGAGGGCCGCGGAAACACCATATATTTT. Its protein product is CASSADEGRGNTIYF. Combining the CDR3 with reference TRBV7-3 and TRBJ1-3 gives the whole variable domain GAGVSQTPSNKVTEKGKYVELRCDPISGHTALYWYRQSLGQGPEFLIYFQGTGAADDSGLPNDRFFAVRPEGSVSTLKIQRTERGDSAVYLCASSADEGRGNTIYFGEGSWLTVV.

The J gene is TRBJ2-5, the V gene TRBV14, with 9 bases that match TRBD2. This CDR3 contains 17 residues. Germline CDR1 reads SGHDN; CDR2 reads FVKESK. V shed 0 bases and J 5 bases; nucleotides not matched to a gene: 10. The CDR3 protein is CASSQEGPSGVGETQYF. Written as DNA, the CDR3 is TGTGCCAGCAGCCAAGAAGGGCCTAGCGGGGTCGGGGAGACCCAGTACTTC.

The V gene is TRBV6-1, the J gene TRBJ2-7; 10 positions match TRBD1. V lost 7 bases and J lost 6; bases outside the gene matches: 12. The CDR3 spans 15 residues. CDR1 is MNHNS, CDR2 SASEGT, per germline. CDR3 loop: CASIRSPGQGSEQYF. The CDR3 nucleotides read TGTGCCAGCATCCGATCCCCGGGACAGGGGAGCGAGCAGTACTTC.

The chain joins TRBV9 to TRBJ2-5; 7 positions match TRBD2. This CDR3 is built from 16 residues. V trimming: 6 bases; J trimming: 2 bases; junction bases outside the gene matches: 13. Germline V gives CDR1 SGDLS, CDR2 YYNGEE. The CDR3 coding sequence is TGTGCCAGCACCAAAGGACTAGGTTGGGATCAAGAGACCCAGTACTTC. Protein sequence: CASTKGLGWDQETQYF.